Sequencing of this T cell receptor beta chain was carried out in a study of identical twins. Germline V CDR1 and CDR2: GTSNPN, SVGIG (reference sequence). V dropped 4 bases and J dropped 9 bases, with 10 bases sitting between them. This CDR3 has 11 residues. TCRdb independently ran MiXCR on the 5' RACE reads; one entry per CDR3 protein. There are around 690,000 distinct CDR3 sequences in the sample; around 20% occur only once, and around 4.5% lies in the top ten. Another study also made use of these data, one on T cells expressing NK-cell markers.

This sequence originates from a woman in her late teens or twenties in good health. This chain joins TRBV30 and TRBJ1-3; D is unresolved. The sample comprised PBMCs. CDR3 nucleotides: TGTGCCTGGACACTCCAAGGCACCATATATTTT. Translating gives CAWTLQGTIYF.